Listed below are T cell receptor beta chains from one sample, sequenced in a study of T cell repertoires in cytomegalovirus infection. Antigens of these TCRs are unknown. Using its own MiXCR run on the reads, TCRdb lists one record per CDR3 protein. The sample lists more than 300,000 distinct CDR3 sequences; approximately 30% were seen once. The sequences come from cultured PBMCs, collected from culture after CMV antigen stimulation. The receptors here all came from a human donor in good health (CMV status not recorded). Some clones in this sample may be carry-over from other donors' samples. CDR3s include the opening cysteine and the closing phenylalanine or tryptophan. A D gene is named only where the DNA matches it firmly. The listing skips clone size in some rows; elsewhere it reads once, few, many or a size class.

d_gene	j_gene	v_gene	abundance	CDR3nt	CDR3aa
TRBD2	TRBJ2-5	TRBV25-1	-	TGTGCCAGCAGAACTAGCGCGGAGACCCAGTACTTC	CASRTSAETQYF
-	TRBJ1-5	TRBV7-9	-	TGTGCCAGCAGCAAAGGGGCTGGCGGAAACGTTTATAGCAATCAGCCCCAGCATTTT	CASSKGAGGNVYSNQPQHF
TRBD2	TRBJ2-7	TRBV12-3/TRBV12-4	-	TGTGCCAGCAGTATCGGGACTAGCAACGAGCAGTACTTC	CASSIGTSNEQYF
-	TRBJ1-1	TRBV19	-	TGTGCCAGTAGTATAGACAGGTCTGAAGCTTTCTTT	CASSIDRSEAFF
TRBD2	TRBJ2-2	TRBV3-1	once	TGTGCCAGCAGCCAGGGGACTAGCGGGGGTATAACCGGGGAGCTGTTTTTT	CASSQGTSGGITGELFF
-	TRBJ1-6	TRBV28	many	TGTGCCAGCACCCCAGGAGGGCCCCAGGAGGCACCCCTCCACTTT	CASTPGGPQEAPLHF
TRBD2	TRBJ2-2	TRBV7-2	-	TGTGCCAGCAGCTCGGGACTAGCGGTCGGGGAGCTGTTTTTT	CASSSGLAVGELFF
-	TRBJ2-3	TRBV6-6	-	TGTGCCAGCATTAGTAGTATTATCTCTAGCACAGATACGCAGTATTTT	CASISSIISSTDTQYF
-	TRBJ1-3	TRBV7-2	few	TGTGCCAGCAGCTTCCGCCAGGCTGGAAACACCATATATTTT	CASSFRQAGNTIYF
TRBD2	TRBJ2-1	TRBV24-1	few	TGTGCCACCAGAGAAGCGGGAGGGCCCAATGAGCAGTTCTTC	CATREAGGPNEQFF
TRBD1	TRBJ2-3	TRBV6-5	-	TGTGCCAGCAGTTACCAGCTGGGACAGAGCACAGATACGCAGTATTTT	CASSYQLGQSTDTQYF
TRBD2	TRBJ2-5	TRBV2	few	TGTGCCAGCAGTTTACTAGCGGGAGAGGGGGAGACCCAGTACTTC	CASSLLAGEGETQYF
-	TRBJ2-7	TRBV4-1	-	TGCGCCAGCAGCCAAGATTCCGGGGGGCGGATGGACTACGAGCAGTACTTC	CASSQDSGGRMDYEQYF
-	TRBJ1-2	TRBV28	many	TGTGCCAGCAGTTTGAGCCGGAGGGGCTACACCTTC	CASSLSRRGYTF
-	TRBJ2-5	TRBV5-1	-	TGCGCCAGCAGCTGGAACAGACAAGAGACCCAGTACTTC	CASSWNRQETQYF
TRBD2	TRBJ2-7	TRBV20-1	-	TGCAGTGCTACCCCAACTAGCGGGAGGCCCCTTTACGAGCAGTACTTC	CSATPTSGRPLYEQYF
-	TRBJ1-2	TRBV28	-	TGTGCCAGCAGTTCAAACCCACAGGCAACTGGCTACACCTTC	CASSSNPQATGYTF
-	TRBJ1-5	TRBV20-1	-	TGCAGTGCTACCGGAGGGAATCAGCCCCAGCATTTT	CSATGGNQPQHF
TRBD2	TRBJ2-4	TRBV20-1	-	TGCAGTGCTAGCGCTAGCGGTGGTATAGCCAAAAACATTCAGTACTTC	CSASASGGIAKNIQYF
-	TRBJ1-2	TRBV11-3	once	TGTGCCAGCAGGGGGAATTTTGACTATGGCTACACCTTC	CASRGNFDYGYTF
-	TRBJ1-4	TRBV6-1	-	TGTGCCAGCAGTACCTCGGGACCCGGGGATGAAAAACTGTTTTTT	CASSTSGPGDEKLFF
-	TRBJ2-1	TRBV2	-	TGTGCCAGCAGGGGGGGCGACTCCTACAATGAGCAGTTCTTC	CASRGGDSYNEQFF
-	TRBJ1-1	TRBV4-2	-	TGTGCCAGCAGCCAAAGGGTAGGGAGGAACACTGAAGCTTTCTTT	CASSQRVGRNTEAFF
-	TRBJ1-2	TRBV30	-	TGTGCCTGGAGTAGCACCGACTATGGCTACACCTTC	CAWSSTDYGYTF
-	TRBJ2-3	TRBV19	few	TGTGCCAGTAGTATTTCAGGGTTCATGGATACGCAGTATTTT	CASSISGFMDTQYF
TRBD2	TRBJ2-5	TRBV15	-	TGTGCCACCAGCAGACCAGGAGGGACAGCTAAACTTTCGGGACTAGCGGAAGAGACCCAGTACTTC	CATSRPGGTAKLSGLAEETQYF
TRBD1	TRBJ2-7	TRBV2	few	TGTGCCAGCAGTGTCGGGACAGAAAGCCCCTACGAGCAGTACTTC	CASSVGTESPYEQYF
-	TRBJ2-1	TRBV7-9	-	TGTGCCAGCAGCCCAAGGGGGGGGGCCTCCTACAATGAGCAGTTCTTC	CASSPRGGASYNEQFF
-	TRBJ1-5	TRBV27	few	TGTGCCAGCAGCCGGACAGATAGCAATCAGCCCCAGCATTTT	CASSRTDSNQPQHF
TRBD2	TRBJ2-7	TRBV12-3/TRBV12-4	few	TGTGCCAGCACCAACGGAGCTAGCGGGAGTAGATACGAGCAGTACTTC	CASTNGASGSRYEQYF
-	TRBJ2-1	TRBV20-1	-	TGCAGTGCTCCCTTAGGGGGTTCCAATGAGCAGTTCTTC	CSAPLGGSNEQFF
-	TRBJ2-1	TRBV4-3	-	TGCGCCAGCAGCCAAGATGGTGGGTTCACCTCCTACAATGAGCAGTTCTTC	CASSQDGGFTSYNEQFF
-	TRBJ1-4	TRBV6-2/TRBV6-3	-	TGTGCCAGCAGCAACGGGCCAGGGACTAATGAAAAACTGTTTTTT	CASSNGPGTNEKLFF
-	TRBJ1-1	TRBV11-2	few	TGTGCCAGCAGCTTAGATGACCCCAGATTGAACACTGAAGCTTTCTTT	CASSLDDPRLNTEAFF
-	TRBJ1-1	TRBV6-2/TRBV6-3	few	TGTGCCAGCAGTTACTTAACAGATGAAGCTTTCTTT	CASSYLTDEAFF
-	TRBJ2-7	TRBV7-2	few	TGTGCCAGCAGTCCAATCTACGAGCAGTACTTC	CASSPIYEQYF
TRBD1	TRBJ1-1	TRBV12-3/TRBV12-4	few	TGTGCCAGCACAAGACAGGGGGCGAACACTGAAGCTTTCTTT	CASTRQGANTEAFF
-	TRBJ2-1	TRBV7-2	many	TGTGCCAGCAGCATTGGGACTGGTCCCCCGCGCGAGCAGTTCTTC	CASSIGTGPPREQFF
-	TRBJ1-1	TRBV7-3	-	TGTGCCAGCAGCTTAACTCCAGGTCCGGGCACTGAAGCTTTCTTT	CASSLTPGPGTEAFF
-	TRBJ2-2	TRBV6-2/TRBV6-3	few	TGTGCCAGCAGTTACCGCGGAAGGACCGGGGAGCTGTTTTTT	CASSYRGRTGELFF
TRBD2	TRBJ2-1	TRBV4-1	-	TGCGCCAGCAGCCAAGTGGGGACTAGCGGGGCCAAGTTCAACTACAATGAGCAGTTCTTC	CASSQVGTSGAKFNYNEQFF
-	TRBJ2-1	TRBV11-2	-	TGTGCCAGCAGCCTAGGGGCAAGTACTTACTACAATGAGCAGTTCTTC	CASSLGASTYYNEQFF
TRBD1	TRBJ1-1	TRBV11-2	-	TGTGCCAGCAGCTTAGATCGGACAGGGAACACTGAAGCTTTCTTT	CASSLDRTGNTEAFF
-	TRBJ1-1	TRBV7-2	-	TGTGCCAGCAGCCCCCCCAGGGCCACTGAAGCTTTCTTT	CASSPPRATEAFF
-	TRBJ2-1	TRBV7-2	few	TGTGCCAGCAGCTTCGCCCCCGCGAATGAGCAGTTCTTC	CASSFAPANEQFF
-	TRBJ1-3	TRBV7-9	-	TGTGCCAGCAGCAAAACAGGGTTTGGAAACACCATATATTTT	CASSKTGFGNTIYF
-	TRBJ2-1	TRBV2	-	TGTGCCAGCAGTGAAACGGGAGTGAATGAGCAGTTCTTC	CASSETGVNEQFF
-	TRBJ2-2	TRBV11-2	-	TGTGCCAGCAGCGTCAGCGTCGGGGAGCTGTTTTTT	CASSVSVGELFF
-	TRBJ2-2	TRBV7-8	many	TGTGCCTCCGGAGTTGGGACCGGGGAGCTGTTTTTT	CASGVGTGELFF
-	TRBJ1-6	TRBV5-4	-	TGTGCCAGCAGCCCGGATATGGGATCCAATTCACCCCTCCACTTT	CASSPDMGSNSPLHF
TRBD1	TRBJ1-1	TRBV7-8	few	TGTGCCAGCAGCCCCGGGACAGGGTACACTGAAGCTTTCTTT	CASSPGTGYTEAFF